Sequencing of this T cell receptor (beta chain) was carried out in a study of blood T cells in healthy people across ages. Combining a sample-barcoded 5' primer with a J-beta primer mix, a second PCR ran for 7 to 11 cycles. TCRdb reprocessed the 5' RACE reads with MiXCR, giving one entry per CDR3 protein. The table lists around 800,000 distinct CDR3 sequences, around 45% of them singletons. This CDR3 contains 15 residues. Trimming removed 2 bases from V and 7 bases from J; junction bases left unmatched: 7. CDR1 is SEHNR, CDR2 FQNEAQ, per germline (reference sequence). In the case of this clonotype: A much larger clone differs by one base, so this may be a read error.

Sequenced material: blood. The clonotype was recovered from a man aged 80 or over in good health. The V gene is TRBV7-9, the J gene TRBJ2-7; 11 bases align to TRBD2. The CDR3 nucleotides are TGTGCCAGCAGCTTAACTAGCGGGAGAGGGAATGAGCAGTACTTC. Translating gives CASSLTSGRGNEQYF. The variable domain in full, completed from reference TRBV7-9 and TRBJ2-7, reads DTGVSQNPRHKITKRGQNVTFRCDPISEHNRLYWYRQTLGQGPEFLTYFQNEAQLEKSRLLSDRFSAERPKGSFSTLEIQRTEQGDSAMYLCASSLTSGRGNEQYFGPGTRLTVT.